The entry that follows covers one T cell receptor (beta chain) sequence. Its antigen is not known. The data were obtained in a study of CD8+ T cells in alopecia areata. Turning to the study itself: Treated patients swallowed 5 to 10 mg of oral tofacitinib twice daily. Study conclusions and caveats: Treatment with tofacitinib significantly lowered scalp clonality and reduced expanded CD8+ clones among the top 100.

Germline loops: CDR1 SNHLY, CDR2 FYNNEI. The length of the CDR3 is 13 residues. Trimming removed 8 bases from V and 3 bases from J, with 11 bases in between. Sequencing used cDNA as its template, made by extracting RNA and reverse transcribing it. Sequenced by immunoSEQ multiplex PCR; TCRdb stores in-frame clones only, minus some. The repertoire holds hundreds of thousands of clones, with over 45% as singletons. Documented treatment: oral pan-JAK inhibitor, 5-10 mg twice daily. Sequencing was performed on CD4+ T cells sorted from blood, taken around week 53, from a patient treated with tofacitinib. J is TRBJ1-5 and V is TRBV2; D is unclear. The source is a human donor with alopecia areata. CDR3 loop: CASSSVVNQPQHF. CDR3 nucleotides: TGTGCCAGCTCCTCCGTCGTCAATCAGCCCCAGCATTTT.